This T cell receptor beta chain was observed in a study of T cells in Graves' hyperthyroidism and ophthalmopathy. V was trimmed by 3 bases and J by 7 bases, leaving 13 bases between them. From germline, CDR1 is DFQATT and CDR2 SNEGSKA (reference sequence). The CDR3 has 12 residues. This clonotype was detected only a few times. Antigen unknown. The study, taken as a whole, reports: It was a median around 6 months before onset that the model predicted ophthalmopathy.

RNA transcripts gave rise to amplified TCR beta CDR3 regions. HTBI primers were employed in a first-round RT-PCR of the TCR CDR3. Each CDR3 protein is one row after TCRdb ran MiXCR on the multiplex PCR reads. This sample has nearly 600,000 distinct CDR3 sequences, with approximately 14% found just once. Material for sequencing was blood. V and J are TRBV20-1 and TRBJ2-7; D perhaps matches TRBD2 (5 bases). The TCR originated in a woman aged 25-40 years with Graves' hyperthyroidism that later progressed to Graves' ophthalmopathy. CDR3 bases: TGCAGTGCTAGTCCCCGGGATGGGGAGCAGTACTTC. It yields the protein CSASPRDGEQYF.